This T cell receptor (beta chain) was identified during a study of T cell changes during pregnancy in multiple sclerosis. This CDR3 is built from 15 residues. Trimming cost V 5 bases and J 0 bases, with 10 bases left between them. CDR1 and CDR2 (germline): MNHNS, SASEGT. Sequencing used immunoSEQ multiplex PCR; TCRdb keeps in-frame clones, though not all of them. The sample has about 68,000 clones, about 90% seen once. The gene calls are TRBV6-1 and TRBJ2-2; perhaps TRBD1 as D (5 bases). The TCR was taken from a female donor in good health, enrolled as a control in a pregnancy study. The sequences come from peripheral blood, collected in the second trimester of pregnancy. The CDR3 is CASSTGLANTGELFF. In nucleotides, the CDR3 is TGTGCCAGCAGTACAGGTCTCGCGAACACCGGGGAGCTGTTTTTT.